A selection of T cell receptor beta chains follows, all from one sample in a study of T cell repertoires in cytomegalovirus infection. Via MiXCR, TCRdb re-called the reads, giving one row per CDR3 protein. Altogether some 800,000 distinct CDR3 sequences are present, around a third being singletons, with the ten largest covering around 11%. Their antigens are not known. The sample here was cultured CD8+ T cells from PBMCs, taken from culture after CMV antigen stimulation. These receptors came from a human donor in good health (CMV status not recorded). Some clones in this sample may be carry-over from other donors' samples. The CDR3 runs from the conserved cysteine through the conserved F or W. The order of the fields is D gene, J gene, V gene, clone size, CDR3 DNA, CDR3 protein. A D gene is named only where the DNA matches it firmly. The size of a clone is reported for some rows only, either as once, few or many, or as a class for expanded clones.

>NA|TRBJ1-2|TRBV25-1|NA
TGTGCCAGCAGTGAGGGGCAGGGAATTGGCTACACCTTC
CASSEGQGIGYTF
>NA|TRBJ1-1|TRBV5-4|NA
TGTGCCAGCAGCCCCGTCCCCGGGGGGGACACTGAAGCTTTCTTT
CASSPVPGGDTEAFF
>NA|TRBJ2-1|TRBV7-7|few
TGTGCTAGCAGCCCTACCTCAACCCTCAATGAGCAGTTCTTC
CASSPTSTLNEQFF
>NA|TRBJ2-7|TRBV7-8|many
TGTGCCAGCAGCTCCGGACCCGGCGACGAGCAGTACTTC
CASSSGPGDEQYF
>NA|TRBJ1-2|TRBV12-3/TRBV12-4|few
TGTGCCAGCAGTCTCCAGGTTTTCAGAGGCTACACCTTC
CASSLQVFRGYTF
>TRBD2|TRBJ2-7|TRBV20-1|NA
TGCAGTGCTAGAGATCTTAGAGCGGGGGGATCCTACGAGCAGTACTTC
CSARDLRAGGSYEQYF
>NA|TRBJ1-5|TRBV11-3|many
TGTGCCAGCAGCCCGAGGTGGGGGTCCAATAATCAGCCCCAGCATTTT
CASSPRWGSNNQPQHF
>NA|TRBJ2-3|TRBV13|NA
TGTGCCAGCAGCTTAGAGGGGGGGGACGATACGCAGTATTTT
CASSLEGGDDTQYF
>NA|TRBJ1-3|TRBV6-5|few
TGTGCCAGCAGTTACGGGACTCTGGGAAACACCATATATTTT
CASSYGTLGNTIYF
>TRBD2|TRBJ2-1|TRBV19|NA
TGTGCCAGTAGTATTTCCGGGACTAGCGGGGGGAATGAGCAGTTCTTC
CASSISGTSGGNEQFF
>NA|TRBJ2-3|TRBV2|NA
TGTGCCACCGAGCAACCCGCGGGGAGAACGGGAAAAAGGGCCACAGATACGCAGTATTTT
CATEQPAGRTGKRATDTQYF
>NA|TRBJ1-2|TRBV28|NA
TGTGCCAGCAGTTTATTGGCCGACCTTAACTATGGCTACACCTTC
CASSLLADLNYGYTF
>NA|TRBJ2-5|TRBV11-2|few
TGTGCCAGCAGCTTAGATCCAGAAGAGACCCAGTACTTC
CASSLDPEETQYF
>NA|TRBJ1-1|TRBV6-5|NA
TGTGCCAGCAGTTACTCGCCTGAGATGAACACTGAAGCTTTCTTT
CASSYSPEMNTEAFF
>TRBD2|TRBJ2-3|TRBV19|few
TGTGCCAGTAGTATTCTCGTGGGACTAGAAGATACGCAGTATTTT
CASSILVGLEDTQYF
>NA|TRBJ2-5|TRBV12-5|few
TGTGCTAGTGGTTTGTGGGGGATGGAGACCCAGTACTTC
CASGLWGMETQYF
>NA|TRBJ2-1|TRBV4-3|NA
TGCGCCAGCAGCCAAGATTATTGGGGGCTCTTCTACAATGAGCAGTTCTTC
CASSQDYWGLFYNEQFF
>TRBD1|TRBJ2-2|TRBV2|many
TGTGCCAGCAGTGGACAGGGCGACACCGGGGAGCTGTTTTTT
CASSGQGDTGELFF
>NA|TRBJ2-1|TRBV11-3|many
TGTGCCAGCAGAGGGGTCCTGAGTAATGAGCAGTTCTTC
CASRGVLSNEQFF
>NA|TRBJ2-7|TRBV4-1|NA
TGCGCCAGCAGCCAAGTTTGGGGGGTATTCTACGAGCAGTACTTC
CASSQVWGVFYEQYF
>TRBD1|TRBJ2-5|TRBV6-5|few
TGTGCCAGCAGTTACCGGGACAGGGGGACCAAGACCCAGTACTTC
CASSYRDRGTKTQYF
>TRBD2|TRBJ2-3|TRBV6-5|few
TGTGCCAGCAGTTACTACGGGGGGGGCACAGATACGCAGTATTTT
CASSYYGGGTDTQYF
>TRBD1|TRBJ2-1|TRBV5-1|NA
TGCGCCAGCAGCTTAGTAACAGGGGGGTCGGATGAGCAGTTCTTC
CASSLVTGGSDEQFF
>NA|TRBJ1-2|TRBV29-1|NA
TGCAGCGTTGAATTGGGGTCCGGCTACACCTTC
CSVELGSGYTF
>TRBD1|TRBJ2-3|TRBV7-9|few
TGTGCCAGCAGCCCTAAAGGGCAGGGGGTAGATACGCAGTATTTT
CASSPKGQGVDTQYF
>TRBD1|TRBJ2-7|TRBV6-5|NA
TGTGCCAGCGGCTCCGGGATTCAACAGGGGGGCGAGCAGTACTTC
CASGSGIQQGGEQYF
>TRBD1|TRBJ2-7|TRBV7-9|few
TGTGCCAGCAGTCCTGTCTTCGGGACAGGGTACGAGCAGTACTTC
CASSPVFGTGYEQYF
>NA|TRBJ1-2|TRBV29-1|NA
TGCAGCGTTGAAGAAGGAGGGACTACTAACTATGGCTACACCTTC
CSVEEGGTTNYGYTF
>TRBD2|TRBJ2-2|TRBV5-8|many
TGTGCCAGCAGCTTCGGGGGGATGAACACCGGGGAGCTGTTTTTT
CASSFGGMNTGELFF
>TRBD1|TRBJ2-2|TRBV14|many
TGTGCCAGCAGCGGGACAGGCTCGATAGACACCGGGGAGCTGTTTTTT
CASSGTGSIDTGELFF